The 16 T cell receptor beta chains in this list originate from one sample, sequenced in a study of beta chain features in type 1 diabetes. Study observations and caveats: For Type 1 diabetes patients, all four CD4+ subsets carried TCRB CDR3s that were moderately but significantly shorter.

For these receptors, no antigen is known. Expressed TCRB transcripts were sequenced because the entire RNA isolate underwent reverse transcription. Produced via immunoSEQ multiplex PCR; TCRdb's table is partial and in-frame only. The sample holds around 170,000 clones, roughly 10% seen once. Material for sequencing was central memory CD4+ T cells from blood. These receptors were taken from a young woman with type 1 diabetes.

This clone was picked up a small number of times. In DNA, the CDR3 is TGTGCCAGCAGCAAGAGAGGCTCCTACAATGAGCAGTTCTTC. Encoded protein: CASSKRGSYNEQFF. The chain carries TRBV21-1 and TRBJ2-1; TRBD2, the table's D call, was not compared with the DNA. TRBV21-1 is reported as a pseudogene. The CDR3 runs 14 residues.

The chain joins TRBV15 to TRBJ1-4; perhaps TRBD1 as D (5 bases). CDR1 and CDR2 (germline): LNHNV, YYDKDF (reference sequence). CDR3 length equals 15 residues. V was shortened by 0 bases and J by 8 bases, with 13 bases between the two germline ends. CDR3 DNA: TGTGCCACCAGCAGAGATCTAGGGGTGGGCGAAAAACTGTTTTTT. Translated: CATSRDLGVGEKLFF.

V is TRBV6-1 and J is TRBJ2-7; TRBD1 is a possible D gene (6 bases). Germline V gene lookup returns CDR1 MNHNS and CDR2 SASEGT. The V end was cut by 5 bases, the J end by 7 bases, with 9 bases between. The CDR3 contains 11 residues. The CDR3 loop is CASSPDREQYF. In DNA, the CDR3 is TGTGCCAGCAGTCCCGACAGGGAGCAGTACTTC.

In this sample, this clone turned up a few times. Here the CDR3 DNA reads TGTGCCAGCAGTGAAGGGGCTAGCGGGGGTGACACAGATACGCAGTATTTT. Its protein is CASSEGASGGDTDTQYF. The genes are TRBV2 and TRBJ2-3; 10 bases are a match to TRBD2. The CDR3 extends over 17 amino acids. J lost 2 bases, V lost 1 base, and 6 bases had no gene match. Germline lookup yields CDR1 SNHLY and CDR2 FYNNEI.

This clone came up a few times. The rearrangement joins TRBV5-1 to TRBJ2-2; weak D call: TRBD2 (6 bases). CDR1 and CDR2 (germline): SGHRS, YFSETQ. The CDR3 spans 14 residues. The V end lost 6 bases, the J end lost 2 bases, and 11 bases lay between the germline ends. The CDR3 reads CASTQEGNTGELFF. The DNA of the CDR3 is TGCGCCAGCACACAGGAGGGAAACACCGGGGAGCTGTTTTTT.

The sample holds a few counts of this clone. The chain joins TRBV7-3 to TRBJ2-1, with D hard to call. The germline gives CDR1 SGHTA, CDR2 FQGTGA. The CDR3 extends over 13 amino acids. Trimming took 0 bases from V and 5 from J, leaving 5 bases between them. CDR3 sequence: CASSLTKNNEQFF. CDR3 coding DNA: TGTGCCAGCAGCTTAACTAAAAACAATGAGCAGTTCTTC.

This rearrangement joins TRBV9 to TRBJ2-5; 11 bases are a match to TRBD2. Germline V gives CDR1 SGDLS, CDR2 YYNGEE. The CDR3 is 15 residues long. The trim removed 3 bases at V and 2 bases at J, leaving 3 bases unmatched. The CDR3 here is CASSAGLAVQETQYF. Here the CDR3 DNA reads TGTGCCAGCAGCGCGGGACTAGCGGTACAAGAGACCCAGTACTTC.

The J gene is TRBJ2-5, the V gene TRBV6-1, with a possible D match to TRBD2 (6 bases). Germline lookup yields CDR1 MNHNS and CDR2 SASEGT. Trimming cost V 5 bases and J 7 bases, with 14 bases left between them. The CDR3 is 13 residues long. The CDR3 bases are TGTGCCAGCAGTCCCCGCGGGGTCCCGACCCAGTACTTC. Translation: CASSPRGVPTQYF.

The genes are TRBV18 and TRBJ1-5; 8 nucleotides agree with TRBD1. The germline gives CDR1 KGHSH, CDR2 LQKENI. Unmatched junction bases numbered 5, after V lost 4 bases and J lost 0 bases. CDR3 size: 16 residues. CDR3 coding DNA: TGTGCCAGCTCACTCTTAACAGGGGGTAGCAATCAGCCCCAGCATTTT. Amino acid sequence: CASSLLTGGSNQPQHF. Drawing the rest from reference TRBV18 and TRBJ1-5, the complete variable domain is NAGVMQNPRHLVRRRGQEARLRCSPMKGHSHVYWYRQLPEEGLKFMVYLQKENIIDESGMPKERFSAEFPKEGPSILRIQQVVRGDSAAYFCASSLLTGGSNQPQHFGDGTRLSIL.

This clone has more than one count but fewer than ten. This chain uses TRBV5-1 with TRBJ1-1, with D possibly TRBD1 on 6 matching bases. This CDR3 has 14 residues. Trimming cost V 4 bases and J 1 base, with 11 bases left between them. Germline values: CDR1 SGHRS, CDR2 YFSETQ. CDR3 amino acids: CASSLGTTNTEAFF. CDR3 sequence (DNA): TGCGCCAGCAGCCTTGGGACAACGAACACTGAAGCTTTCTTT.

Only a few counts were recorded for this clone. The rearrangement links TRBV30 to TRBJ2-2; 9 bases agree with TRBD1. V lost 2 bases, J lost 6 bases, and 7 bases stayed unmatched. The CDR3 consists of 15 residues. CDR1 is GTSNPN and CDR2 is SVGIG in the germline V gene (reference sequence). The CDR3 nucleotides are TGTGCCTGGAGTCCCCTGACAGGGGGTTCCGGGGAGCTGTTTTTT. Protein product: CAWSPLTGGSGELFF.

V usage is TRBV28 and J usage is TRBJ1-2; D possibly corresponds to TRBD1 (6 bases). In germline, CDR1 is MDHEN, CDR2 SYDVKM. There are 14 residues in the CDR3. The ends were cut back, 3 bases at V and 5 bases at J, with 13 bases in the middle. This chain's CDR3 is CASSFTGQSYGYTF. The CDR3 region has the DNA TGTGCCAGCAGTTTTACCGGACAGTCATATGGCTACACCTTC.

This rearrangement joins TRBV11-3 to TRBJ2-7; D gene unclear. Germline CDR1 SGHNT, CDR2 YENEEA. The CDR3 loop spans 14 amino acids. Trimming took off 8 bases at V and 2 bases at J, with 16 bases between the two ends. The CDR3, as DNA: TGTGCCAGCGCCGGTCAGGCCTCGACCTACGAGCAGTACTTC. This sequence encodes CASAGQASTYEQYF.

The chain has TRBV7-9 and TRBJ2-3; TRBD1 matches 9 bases. The CDR3 consists of 14 residues. CDR1 and CDR2 (germline): SEHNR, FQNEAQ (reference sequence). The V segment lost 5 bases and the J segment 3 bases; nucleotides outside the gene matches: 3. The CDR3, as DNA: TGTGCCAGCAGCACAGGACAGGGGACAGATACGCAGTATTTT. This translates into CASSTGQGTDTQYF.

This clone has just a few counts. This chain links TRBV2 with TRBJ2-7, with 9 bases that match TRBD1. The CDR3 is 17 amino acids. CDR1 and CDR2 (germline): SNHLY, FYNNEI. V gave up 8 bases and J gave up 0 bases; unmatched junction bases: 14. CDR3 DNA sequence: TGTGCCAGCCCCCCCCTCCTAGACAGGGGGATCTCCTACGAGCAGTACTTC. Encoded protein: CASPPLLDRGISYEQYF.

The table lists this clone with a few counts. The chain joins TRBV2 to TRBJ2-1; D is possibly TRBD2 (5 bases). The germline gives CDR1 SNHLY, CDR2 FYNNEI. V lost 4 bases to trimming and J lost 2 bases, with 12 bases between them. CDR3 size: 15 residues. CDR3 sequence: CASSGLGVTYNEQFF. The DNA of the CDR3 is TGTGCCAGCAGTGGGCTCGGGGTGACCTACAATGAGCAGTTCTTC.